This T cell receptor (beta chain) was recorded in a study of blood T cell repertoires in COVID-19. Regarding this clone: The same CDR3 is also encoded by other DNA sequences in this sample.

Germline assignment: CDR1 SGHTA and CDR2 FQGNSA. The germline V and J ends were trimmed by 1 base and 1 base, with 8 bases remaining between them. This CDR3 has 15 residues. Cohort allocation depended upon clinical history that participants reported. Profiled with immunoSEQ multiplex PCR; TCRdb holds only in-frame clones, not every one. Seen here are 200,000 to 250,000 clones, around 80% observed once, and the top ten hold under 2%. The V and J genes are TRBV7-2 and TRBJ1-3; TRBD1 might be the D (5 bases). Sequenced material: PBMCs or T cells enriched from blood (not recorded which). The receptor's source is a man in his sixties who had recovered from COVID-19. The CDR3 nucleotides are TGTGCCAGCAGCTTAGTGGGGGGGTCTGGAAACACCATATATTTT. Translated, it gives CASSLVGGSGNTIYF.